This paragraph reports one TCR beta chain. Its matching antigen is unknown. The CDR3 loop spans 14 amino acids. V gave up 5 bases and J gave up 8 bases, with 18 bases separating them. Germline V gives CDR1 MNHEY, CDR2 SVGAGI. The data stem from a study of T cell responses to AZD1222 COVID-19 vaccine. Study conclusions and caveats: Elevations in Spike-specific TCR breadth and depth followed administration of two AZD1222 doses.

This table comes from immunoSEQ multiplex PCR, and its TCRdb copy is limited to in-frame clones, with some not included. Of about 160,000 clones in the sample, 91% were seen once. Pooled samples include second doses given at about 4 or 12 weeks. This chain uses TRBV6-5 with TRBJ1-2; the D gene is possibly TRBD1 (6 bases). This TCR derives from an adult who received the AZD1222 COVID-19 vaccine. The sequencing used peripheral blood, collected 28 days after the second AZD1222 dose. CDR3 residues: CASSTRGRGEGYTF. The CDR3, as DNA: TGTGCCAGCAGTACCCGGGGCAGGGGCGAGGGCTACACCTTC.